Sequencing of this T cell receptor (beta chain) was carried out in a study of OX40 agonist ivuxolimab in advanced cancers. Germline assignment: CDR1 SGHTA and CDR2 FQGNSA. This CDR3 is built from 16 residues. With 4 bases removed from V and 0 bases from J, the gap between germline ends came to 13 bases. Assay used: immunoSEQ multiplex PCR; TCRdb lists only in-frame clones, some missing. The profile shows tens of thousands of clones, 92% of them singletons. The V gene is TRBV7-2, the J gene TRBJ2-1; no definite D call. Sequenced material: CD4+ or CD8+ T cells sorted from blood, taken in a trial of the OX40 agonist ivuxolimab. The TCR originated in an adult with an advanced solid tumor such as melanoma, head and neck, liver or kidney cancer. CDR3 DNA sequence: TGTGCCAGCAGCTCCGACCAGCTAGACTCCTACAATGAGCAGTTCTTC. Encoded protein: CASSSDQLDSYNEQFF.